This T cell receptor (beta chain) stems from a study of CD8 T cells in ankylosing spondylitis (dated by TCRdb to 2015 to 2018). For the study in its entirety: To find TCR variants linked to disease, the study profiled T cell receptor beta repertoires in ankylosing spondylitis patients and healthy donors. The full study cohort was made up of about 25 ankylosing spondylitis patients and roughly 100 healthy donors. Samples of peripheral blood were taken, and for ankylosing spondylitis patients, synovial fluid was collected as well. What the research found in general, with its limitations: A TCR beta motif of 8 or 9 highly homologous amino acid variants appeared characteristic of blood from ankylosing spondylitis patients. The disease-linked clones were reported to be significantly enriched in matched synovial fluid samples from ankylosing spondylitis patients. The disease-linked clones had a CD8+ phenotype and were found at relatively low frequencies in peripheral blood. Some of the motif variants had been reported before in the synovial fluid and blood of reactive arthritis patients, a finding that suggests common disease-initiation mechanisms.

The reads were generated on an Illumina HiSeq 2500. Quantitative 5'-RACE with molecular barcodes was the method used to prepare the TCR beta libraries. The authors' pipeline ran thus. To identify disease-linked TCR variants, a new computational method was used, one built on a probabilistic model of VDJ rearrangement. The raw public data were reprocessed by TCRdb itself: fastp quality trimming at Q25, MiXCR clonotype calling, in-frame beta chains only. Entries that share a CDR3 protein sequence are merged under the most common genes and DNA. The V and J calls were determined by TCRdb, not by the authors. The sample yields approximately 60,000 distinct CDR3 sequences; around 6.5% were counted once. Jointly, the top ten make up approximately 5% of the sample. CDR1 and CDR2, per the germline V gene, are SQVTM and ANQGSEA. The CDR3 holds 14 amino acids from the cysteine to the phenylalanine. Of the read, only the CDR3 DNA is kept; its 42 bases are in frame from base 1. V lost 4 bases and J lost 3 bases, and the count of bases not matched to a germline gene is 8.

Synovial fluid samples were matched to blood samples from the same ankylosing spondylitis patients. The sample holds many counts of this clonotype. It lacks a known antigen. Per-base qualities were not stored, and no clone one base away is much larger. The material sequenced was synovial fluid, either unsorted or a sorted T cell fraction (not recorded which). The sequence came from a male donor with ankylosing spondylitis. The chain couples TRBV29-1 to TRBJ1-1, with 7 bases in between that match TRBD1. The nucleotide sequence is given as TGCAGCGTTGCCCCCGACAGGGTGGACACTGAAGCTTTCTTT. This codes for CSVAPDRVDTEAFF.